The clone carrying this T cell receptor beta chain was recorded at least ten times. Its matching antigen is unknown. V lost 1 base to trimming and J lost 7 bases; unmatched junction nucleotides: 8. Germline V lookup: CDR1 SGHAT, CDR2 FQNNGV. The CDR3 covers 16 residues. Each diagnosis drew on symptoms, thyroxine, TRAb, thyroid ultrasound and orbital computed tomography findings. Amplification targeted TCR beta CDR3 regions from RNA transcripts. Initially, a first-round RT-PCR of the TCR CDR3 employed the HTBI primer set. TCRdb processed the multiplex PCR reads anew with MiXCR; each CDR3 protein has one entry. The table shows around 350,000 distinct CDR3 sequences, with around 15% occurring only once. This sample was taken from a study of T cells in Graves' hyperthyroidism and ophthalmopathy. Points from the study as a whole: Blood samples included most of the expanded thyroid clonotypes exceeding 0.001. Ophthalmopathy stood apart from stable hyperthyroidism in a 13 V-J model.

Sequencing used blood. V is TRBV11-2 and J is TRBJ1-4; 8 nucleotides line up with TRBD1. This TCR came from a woman in her 30s with Graves' ophthalmopathy. The CDR3 sequence is CASSLGTGSLAEKLFF. The CDR3 DNA sequence: TGTGCCAGCAGCTTAGGGACAGGGTCCCTCGCTGAAAAACTGTTTTTT.